The 7 T cell receptor beta chains below were found in one sample sequenced in a study of TIL therapy for anti-PD-1-resistant metastatic lung cancer (dated by TCRdb to about 2021). The time point label, as the study defines it: pre-treatment sample, taken before nivolumab and TIL therapy. TCR beta CDR3 regions were amplified from genomic DNA with the immunoSEQ v3 hsTCRB kit using bias-controlled multiplex PCR. Imported from immuneACCESS, the table was reduced by TCRdb to in-frame sequences with V and J called. These copies leave out some clones; in studies compared against another copy, an unresolved V gene accounts for under half, and the cause of the remainder is not known. Recorded for this sample are more than 45,000 clones; less than 75% of them occurred a single time. Around 1.7% of the sample is held by the ten biggest clonotypes. The input for sequencing was blood, taken at baseline. The receptor set was obtained from a person aged 25 to 80 with non-small cell lung cancer.

The genes are TRBV19 and TRBJ2-7, with D perhaps matching TRBD1 or TRBD2 (5 bases each). From germline, CDR1 is LNHDA and CDR2 SQIVND (reference sequence). V shed 5 bases and J shed 4 bases, with 15 bases lying between them. CDR3 size: 14 residues. CDR3 protein: CASSPRGKEYEQYF. CDR3 DNA: TGTGCCAGTAGTCCTCGGGGCAAGGAGTACGAGCAGTACTTC.

V usage is TRBV6-1 and J usage is TRBJ1-1, with 9 bases lining up with TRBD1. The CDR3 totals 15 residues. Per the germline V gene, CDR1 is MNHNS and CDR2 is SASEGT. The ends lost 7 bases at V and 4 bases at J; junction bases unmatched: 10. CDR3 amino acids: CASTPGQGVVTEAFF. The CDR3 DNA sequence: TGTGCCAGCACTCCGGGACAGGGAGTAGTCACTGAAGCTTTCTTT.

The chain has TRBV6-1 and TRBJ1-5; 8 positions match TRBD1. The V gene end was trimmed by 5 bases and the J gene end by 7 bases; junction bases not matched to a gene: 7. The CDR3 is 14 residues long. Germline V CDR1 and CDR2: MNHNS, SASEGT. The CDR3: CASSFQGAGQPQHF. The CDR3 DNA reads as TGTGCCAGCAGTTTTCAGGGGGCGGGACAGCCCCAGCATTTT.

This clone was observed a few times. This chain links TRBV7-2 with TRBJ1-5, with no clear D. This CDR3 region has 13 residues. V was trimmed by 3 bases and J by 4 bases, leaving 7 bases between them. The germline V gene has CDR1 SGHTA and CDR2 FQGNSA. CDR3 DNA sequence: TGTGCCAGCAGCTTTTGGACGAATCAGCCCCAGCATTTT. Translated, it gives CASSFWTNQPQHF.

CDR3: CASSSSGQGVYEQYF. CDR3 DNA sequence: TGTGCCAGCAGCAGCTCGGGACAGGGGGTCTACGAGCAGTACTTC. J is TRBJ2-7 and V is TRBV5-3; 11 bases agree with TRBD1. TRBV5-3 is filed as an ORF, its function uncertain. Trimming removed 8 bases from V and 3 bases from J; junction bases left unmatched: 10. There are 15 residues in the CDR3.

This clone has a single count. The V and J genes are TRBV4-3 and TRBJ1-2; no clear D. The germline V gene encodes CDR1 LGHNA and CDR2 YSLEER. V was trimmed by 4 bases and J by 6 bases, leaving 18 bases between them. There are 15 residues in the CDR3. The CDR3 nucleotides are TGCGCCAGCAGCCCTTACCCCTCCTTTTCTAATGGCTACACCTTC. Amino acid sequence: CASSPYPSFSNGYTF.

In this sample, this clone turned up once. J is TRBJ1-5 and V is TRBV2; 9 bases fit TRBD1. The germline CDR1 and CDR2 sequences are SNHLY and FYNNEI. V dropped 4 bases and J dropped 5; count of bases not matched to a gene: 9. CDR3 length: 16 residues. CDR3 loop: CASSGDPGQGHQPQHF. As DNA, the CDR3 is TGTGCCAGCAGTGGGGACCCCGGACAGGGGCATCAGCCCCAGCATTTT.